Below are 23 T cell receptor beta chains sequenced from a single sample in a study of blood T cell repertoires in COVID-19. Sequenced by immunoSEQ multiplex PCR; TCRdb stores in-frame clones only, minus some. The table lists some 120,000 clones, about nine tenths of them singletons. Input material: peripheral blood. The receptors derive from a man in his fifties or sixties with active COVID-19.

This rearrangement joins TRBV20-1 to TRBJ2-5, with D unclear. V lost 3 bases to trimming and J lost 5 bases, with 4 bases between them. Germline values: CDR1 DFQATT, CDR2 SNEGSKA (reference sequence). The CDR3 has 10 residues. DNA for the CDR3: TGCAGTGCTAGGCGGGAGACCCAGTACTTC. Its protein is CSARRETQYF.

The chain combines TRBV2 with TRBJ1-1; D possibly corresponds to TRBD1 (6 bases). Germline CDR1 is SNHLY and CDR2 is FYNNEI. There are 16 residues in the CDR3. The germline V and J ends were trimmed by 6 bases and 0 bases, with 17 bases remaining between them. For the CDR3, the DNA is TGTGCCAGCAGGATATTGGGACATCCCGTGAACACTGAAGCTTTCTTT. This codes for CASRILGHPVNTEAFF. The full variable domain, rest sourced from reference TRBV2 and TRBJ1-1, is EPEVTQTPSHQVTQMGQEVILRCVPISNHLYFYWYRQILGQKVEFLVSFYNNEISEKSEIFDDQFSVERPDGSNFTLKIRSTKLEDSAMYFCASRILGHPVNTEAFFGQGTRLTVV.

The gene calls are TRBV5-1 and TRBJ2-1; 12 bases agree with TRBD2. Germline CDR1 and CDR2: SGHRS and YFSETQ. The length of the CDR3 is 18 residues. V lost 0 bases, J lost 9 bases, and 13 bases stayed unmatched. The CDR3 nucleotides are TGCGCCAGCAGCTTGGAGCGGGCCACTAGCGGGGGGAGGGGTGAGCAGTTCTTC. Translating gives CASSLERATSGGRGEQFF.

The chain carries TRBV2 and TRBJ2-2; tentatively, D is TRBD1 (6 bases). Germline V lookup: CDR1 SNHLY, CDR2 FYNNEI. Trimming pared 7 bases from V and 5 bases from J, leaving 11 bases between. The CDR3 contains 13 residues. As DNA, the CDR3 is TGTGCCAGCAAGACAGGCCCGACCGGGGAGCTGTTTTTT. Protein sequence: CASKTGPTGELFF.

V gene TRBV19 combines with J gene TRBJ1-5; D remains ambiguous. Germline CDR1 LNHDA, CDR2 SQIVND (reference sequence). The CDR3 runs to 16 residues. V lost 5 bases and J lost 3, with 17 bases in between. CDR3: CASSARPVMNNQPQHF. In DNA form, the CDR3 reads TGTGCCAGTAGTGCTCGTCCAGTGATGAACAATCAGCCCCAGCATTTT.

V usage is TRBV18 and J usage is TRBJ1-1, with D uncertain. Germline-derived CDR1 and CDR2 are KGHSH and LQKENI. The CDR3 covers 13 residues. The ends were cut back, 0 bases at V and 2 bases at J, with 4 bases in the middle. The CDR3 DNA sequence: TGTGCCAGCTCACCACCGTCTAACACTGAAGCTTTCTTT. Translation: CASSPPSNTEAFF.

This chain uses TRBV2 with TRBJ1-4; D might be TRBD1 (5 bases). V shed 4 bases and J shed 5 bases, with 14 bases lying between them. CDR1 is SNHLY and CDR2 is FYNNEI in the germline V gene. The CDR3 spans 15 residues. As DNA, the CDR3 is TGTGCCAGCAGTGGGCGGGGCCAGCGCAATGAAAAACTGTTTTTT. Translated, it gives CASSGRGQRNEKLFF.

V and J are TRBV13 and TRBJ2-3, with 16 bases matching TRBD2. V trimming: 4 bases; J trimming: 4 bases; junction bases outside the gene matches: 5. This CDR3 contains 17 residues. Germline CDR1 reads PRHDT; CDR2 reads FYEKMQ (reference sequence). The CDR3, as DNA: TGTGCCAGCAGCTCCCCGGGACTAGCGGGAGGGCCAGATACGCAGTATTTT. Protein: CASSSPGLAGGPDTQYF.

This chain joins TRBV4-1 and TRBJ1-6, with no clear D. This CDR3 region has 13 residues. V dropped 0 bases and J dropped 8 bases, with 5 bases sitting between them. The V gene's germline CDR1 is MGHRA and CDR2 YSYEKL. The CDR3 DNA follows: TGCGCCAGCAGCCAAGACCGGGATTCACCCCTCCACTTT. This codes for CASSQDRDSPLHF.

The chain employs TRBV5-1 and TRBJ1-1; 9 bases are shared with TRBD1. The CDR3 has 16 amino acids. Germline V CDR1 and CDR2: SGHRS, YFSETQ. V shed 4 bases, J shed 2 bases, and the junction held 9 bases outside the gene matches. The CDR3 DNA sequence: TGCGCCAGCAGCCCTCGACAGGGGGGGATTAACACTGAAGCTTTCTTT. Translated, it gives CASSPRQGGINTEAFF.

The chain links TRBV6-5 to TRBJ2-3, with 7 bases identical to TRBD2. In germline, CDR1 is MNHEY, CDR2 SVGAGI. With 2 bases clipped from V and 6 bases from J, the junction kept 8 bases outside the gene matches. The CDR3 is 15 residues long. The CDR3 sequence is CASSYLGLRSDTQYF. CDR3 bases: TGTGCCAGCAGTTACCTGGGACTAAGATCTGATACGCAGTATTTT.

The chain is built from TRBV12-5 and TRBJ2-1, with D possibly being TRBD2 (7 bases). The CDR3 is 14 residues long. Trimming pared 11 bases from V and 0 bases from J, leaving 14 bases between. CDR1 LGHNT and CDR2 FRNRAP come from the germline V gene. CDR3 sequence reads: CASRGASSYNEQFF. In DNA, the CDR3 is TGTGCTTCTCGGGGGGCGAGCTCCTACAATGAGCAGTTCTTC.

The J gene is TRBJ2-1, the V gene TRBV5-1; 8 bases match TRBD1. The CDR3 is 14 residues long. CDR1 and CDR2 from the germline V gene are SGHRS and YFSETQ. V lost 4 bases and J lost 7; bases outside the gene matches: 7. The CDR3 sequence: CASSLTNRGNEQFF. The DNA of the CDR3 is TGCGCCAGCAGCCTAACTAACAGGGGGAATGAGCAGTTCTTC.

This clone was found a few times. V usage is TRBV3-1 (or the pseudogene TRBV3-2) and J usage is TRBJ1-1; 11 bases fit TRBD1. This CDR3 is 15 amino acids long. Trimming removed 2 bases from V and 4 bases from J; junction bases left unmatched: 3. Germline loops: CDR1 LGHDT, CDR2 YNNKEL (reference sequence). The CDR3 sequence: CASSQYGQGATEAFF. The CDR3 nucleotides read TGTGCCAGCAGCCAATACGGACAGGGGGCCACTGAAGCTTTCTTT.

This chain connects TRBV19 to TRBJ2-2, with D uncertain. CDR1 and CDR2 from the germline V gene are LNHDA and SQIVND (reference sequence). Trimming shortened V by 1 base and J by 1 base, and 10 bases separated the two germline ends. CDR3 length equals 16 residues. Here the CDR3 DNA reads TGTGCCAGTAGTATAGGGTTCGGGTGGAACACCGGGGAGCTGTTTTTT. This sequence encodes CASSIGFGWNTGELFF.

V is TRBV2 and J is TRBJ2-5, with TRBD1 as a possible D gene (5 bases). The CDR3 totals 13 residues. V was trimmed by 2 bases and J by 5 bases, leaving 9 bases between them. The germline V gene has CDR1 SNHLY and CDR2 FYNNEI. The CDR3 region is CASSERGGETQYF. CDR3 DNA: TGTGCCAGCAGTGAAAGGGGTGGGGAGACCCAGTACTTC.

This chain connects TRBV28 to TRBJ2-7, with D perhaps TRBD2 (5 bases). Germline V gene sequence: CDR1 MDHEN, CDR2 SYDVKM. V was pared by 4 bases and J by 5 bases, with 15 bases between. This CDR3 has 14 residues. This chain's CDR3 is CASSSLLRRNEQYV. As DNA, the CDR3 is TGTGCCAGCAGTTCCCTCCTCCGGAGGAACGAGCAGTACGTC.

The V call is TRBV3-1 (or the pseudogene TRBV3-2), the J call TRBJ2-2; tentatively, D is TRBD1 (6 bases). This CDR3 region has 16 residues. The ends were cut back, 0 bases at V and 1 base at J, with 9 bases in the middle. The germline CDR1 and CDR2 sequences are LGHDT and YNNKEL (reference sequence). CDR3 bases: TGTGCCAGCAGCCAAGAAGAGACAGGGAACACCGGGGAGCTGTTTTTT. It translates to CASSQEETGNTGELFF.

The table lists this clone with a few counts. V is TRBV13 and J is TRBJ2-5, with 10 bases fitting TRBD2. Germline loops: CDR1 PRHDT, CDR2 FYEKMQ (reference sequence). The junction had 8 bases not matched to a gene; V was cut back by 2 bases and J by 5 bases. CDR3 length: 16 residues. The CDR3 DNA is TGTGCCAGCAGCTTAAAAGCGGGAGGGCCCCCCGAGACCCAGTACTTC. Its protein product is CASSLKAGGPPETQYF.

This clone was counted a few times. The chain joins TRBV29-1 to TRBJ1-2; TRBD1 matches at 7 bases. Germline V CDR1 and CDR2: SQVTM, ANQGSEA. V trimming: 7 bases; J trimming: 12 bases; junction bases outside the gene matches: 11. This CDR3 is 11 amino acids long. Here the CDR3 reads CSASFDRVHTF. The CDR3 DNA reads TGCAGCGCCTCCTTTGACAGGGTCCACACCTTC.

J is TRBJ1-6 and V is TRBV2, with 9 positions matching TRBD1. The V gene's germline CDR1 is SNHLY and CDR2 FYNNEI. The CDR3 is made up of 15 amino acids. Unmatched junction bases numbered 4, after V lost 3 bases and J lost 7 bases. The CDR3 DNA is TGTGCCAGCAGTGATAAGGGGACAGGGAATTCACCCCTCCACTTT. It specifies CASSDKGTGNSPLHF.

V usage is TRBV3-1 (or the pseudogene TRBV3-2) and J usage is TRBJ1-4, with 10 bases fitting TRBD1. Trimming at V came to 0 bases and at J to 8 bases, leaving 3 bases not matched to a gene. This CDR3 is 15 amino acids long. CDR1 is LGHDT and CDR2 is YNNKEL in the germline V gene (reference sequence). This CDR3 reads CASSQEGQGREKLFF. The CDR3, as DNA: TGTGCCAGCAGCCAAGAGGGACAGGGGCGAGAAAAACTGTTTTTT.

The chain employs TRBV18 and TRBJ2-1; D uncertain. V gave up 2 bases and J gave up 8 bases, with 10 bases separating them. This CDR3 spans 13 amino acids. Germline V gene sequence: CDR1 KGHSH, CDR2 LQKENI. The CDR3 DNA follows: TGTGCCAGCTCACCATCCAGGTCAGATGAGCAGTTCTTC. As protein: CASSPSRSDEQFF.